This TCR beta chain was profiled in a study of blood T cell repertoires in COVID-19. V lost 2 bases and J 4 bases, leaving 8 bases between the germline ends. The V gene's germline CDR1 is SEHNR and CDR2 FQNEAQ (reference sequence). This CDR3 spans 14 amino acids. Clones were read by immunoSEQ multiplex PCR, and TCRdb kept only the in-frame ones, dropping some. The table shows 650,000 to 800,000 clones, with 75% to 90% occurring only once. The source of this sequence is a young woman with acute or convalescent COVID-19. The V and J genes are TRBV7-9 and TRBJ2-2; D possibly corresponds to TRBD2 (6 bases). Sequencing used peripheral blood. The CDR3 here is CASSLRGGTGELFF. CDR3 coding DNA: TGTGCCAGCAGCTTACGGGGAGGCACCGGGGAGCTGTTTTTT.